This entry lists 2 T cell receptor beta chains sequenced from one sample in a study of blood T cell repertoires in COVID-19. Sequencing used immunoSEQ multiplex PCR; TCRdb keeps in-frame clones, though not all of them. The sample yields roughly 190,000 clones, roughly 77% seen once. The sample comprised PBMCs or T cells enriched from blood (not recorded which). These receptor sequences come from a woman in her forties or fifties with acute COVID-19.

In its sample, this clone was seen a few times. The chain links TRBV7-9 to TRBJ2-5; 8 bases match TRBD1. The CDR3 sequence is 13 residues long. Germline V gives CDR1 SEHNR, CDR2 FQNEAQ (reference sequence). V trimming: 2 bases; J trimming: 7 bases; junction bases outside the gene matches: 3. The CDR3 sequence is CASSLPTGVTQYF. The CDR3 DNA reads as TGTGCCAGCAGCTTACCGACAGGGGTGACCCAGTACTTC.

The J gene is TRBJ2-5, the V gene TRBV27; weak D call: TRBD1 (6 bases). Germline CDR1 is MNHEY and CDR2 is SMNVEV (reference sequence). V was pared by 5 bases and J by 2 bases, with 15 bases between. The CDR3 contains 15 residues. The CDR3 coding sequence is TGTGCCAGCAGTGGTACAGGGTGGGGACAAGAGACCCAGTACTTC. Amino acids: CASSGTGWGQETQYF.